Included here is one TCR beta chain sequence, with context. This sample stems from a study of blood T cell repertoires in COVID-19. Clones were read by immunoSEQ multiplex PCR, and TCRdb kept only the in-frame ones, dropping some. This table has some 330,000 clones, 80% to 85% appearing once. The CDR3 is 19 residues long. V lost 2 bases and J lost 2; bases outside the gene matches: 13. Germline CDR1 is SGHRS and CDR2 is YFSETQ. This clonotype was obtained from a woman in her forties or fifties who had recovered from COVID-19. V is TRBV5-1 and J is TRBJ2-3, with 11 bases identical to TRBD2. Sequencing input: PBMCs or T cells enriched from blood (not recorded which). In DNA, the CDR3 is TGCGCCAGCAGCTTAATTCCGGGACTAGCGGTATCACACACAGATACGCAGTATTTT. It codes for CASSLIPGLAVSHTDTQYF.